This TCR beta chain was retrieved from a study of T cell repertoires in cytomegalovirus infection. Turning to the study itself: CMV infection plus the matching HLA type was flagged by public TCR beta signatures.

General study points: The study found HLA-C-restricted CMV-specific TCR beta clonotypes dominating the ex vivo response. Of the TCR beta families, the public ones yielded a cumulative frequency that identified carriers of CMV plus the relevant HLA.

Ten or more counts support this clonotype. What it recognizes is unknown. The CDR3 has 15 residues. V dropped 3 bases and J dropped 3 bases, with 13 bases sitting between them. CDR1 and CDR2 (germline): SGHAT, FQNNGV. TCRdb reanalysed the reads using MiXCR and keeps one entry per CDR3 protein. The sample includes some 320,000 distinct CDR3 sequences, 8% to 10% seen only once; the top ten take about 4.5%. Sequencing input: PBMCs. The genes are TRBV11-2 and TRBJ2-3; D uncertain. This clonotype was obtained from a human donor in good health (CMV status not recorded). Some clones in this sample may be carry-over from other donors' samples. CDR3 loop: CASSFTRSITDTQYF. The CDR3 coding sequence is TGTGCCAGCAGCTTTACCAGGTCAATTACAGATACGCAGTATTTT.